This TCR beta chain was profiled in a study of cytomegalovirus exposure and HLA in healthy donors. Germline CDR1 LGHNA, CDR2 YSLEER. The CDR3 sequence is 14 residues long. V trimming: 0 bases; J trimming: 2 bases; junction bases outside the gene matches: 1. Use of 60 Vbeta and 13 Jbeta primers characterized the PCR. The method was immunoSEQ multiplex PCR; TCRdb's version includes in-frame clones alone and lacks a portion of them. The table lists around 200,000 clones. In regard to this clone: This specimen includes other DNA sequences encoding the same CDR3.

The genes are TRBV4-3 and TRBJ2-7; TRBD2 agrees at 7 bases. The specimen was PBMCs. This TCR derives from a woman aged 25 to 39 in good health and CMV-seropositive. CDR3 coding DNA: TGCGCCAGCAGCCAAGATCGGGGGGCCTACGAGCAGTACTTC. Its translation: CASSQDRGAYEQYF.